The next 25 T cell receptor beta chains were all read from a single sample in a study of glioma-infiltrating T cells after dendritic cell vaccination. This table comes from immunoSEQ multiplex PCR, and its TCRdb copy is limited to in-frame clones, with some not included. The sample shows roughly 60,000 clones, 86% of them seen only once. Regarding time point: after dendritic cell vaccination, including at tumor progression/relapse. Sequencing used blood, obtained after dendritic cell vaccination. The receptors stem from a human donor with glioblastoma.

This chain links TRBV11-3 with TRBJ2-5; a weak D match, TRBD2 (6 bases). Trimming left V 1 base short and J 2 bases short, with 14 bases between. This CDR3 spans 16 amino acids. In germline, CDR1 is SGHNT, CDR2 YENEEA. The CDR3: CASSLGTIAVQETQYF. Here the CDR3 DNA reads TGTGCCAGCAGCTTAGGCACAATAGCGGTACAAGAGACCCAGTACTTC. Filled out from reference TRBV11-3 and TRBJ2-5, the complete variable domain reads EAGVVQSPRYKIIEKKQPVAFWCNPISGHNTLYWYLQNLGQGPELLIRYENEEAVDDSQLPKDRFSAERLKGVDSTLKIQPAELGDSAVYLCASSLGTIAVQETQYFGPGTRLLVL.

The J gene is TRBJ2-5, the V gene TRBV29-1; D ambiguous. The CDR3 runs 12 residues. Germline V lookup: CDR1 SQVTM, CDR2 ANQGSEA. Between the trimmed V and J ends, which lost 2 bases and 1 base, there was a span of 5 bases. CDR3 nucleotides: TGCAGCGTTGAAACAGCCCAAGAGACCCAGTACTTC. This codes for CSVETAQETQYF. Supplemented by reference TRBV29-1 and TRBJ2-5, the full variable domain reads SAVISQKPSRDICQRGTSLTIQCQVDSQVTMMFWYRQQPGQSLTLIATANQGSEATYESGFVIDKFPISRPNLTFSTLTVSNMSPEDSSIYLCSVETAQETQYFGPGTRLLVL.

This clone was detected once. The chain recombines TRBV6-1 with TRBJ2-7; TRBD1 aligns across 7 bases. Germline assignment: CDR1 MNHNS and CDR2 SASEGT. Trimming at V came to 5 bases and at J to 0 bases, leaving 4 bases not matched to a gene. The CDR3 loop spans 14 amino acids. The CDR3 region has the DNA TGTGCCAGCAGTTCGGGACAGCTCTCCTACGAGCAGTACTTC. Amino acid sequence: CASSSGQLSYEQYF.

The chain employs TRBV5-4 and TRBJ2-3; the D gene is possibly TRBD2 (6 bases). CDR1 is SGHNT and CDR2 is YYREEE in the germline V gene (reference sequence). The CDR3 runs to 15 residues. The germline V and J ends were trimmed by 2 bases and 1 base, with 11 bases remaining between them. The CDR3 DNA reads TGTGCCAGCAGCTTTTATGGCGGGGGCACAGATACGCAGTATTTT. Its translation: CASSFYGGGTDTQYF.

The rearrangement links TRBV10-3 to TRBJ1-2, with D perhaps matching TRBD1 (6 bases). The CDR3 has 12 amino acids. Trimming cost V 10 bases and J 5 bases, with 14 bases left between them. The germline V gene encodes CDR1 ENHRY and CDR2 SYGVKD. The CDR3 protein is CASSQGNYGYTF. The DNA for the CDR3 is TGTGCCAGCAGCCAGGGGAATTATGGCTACACCTTC.

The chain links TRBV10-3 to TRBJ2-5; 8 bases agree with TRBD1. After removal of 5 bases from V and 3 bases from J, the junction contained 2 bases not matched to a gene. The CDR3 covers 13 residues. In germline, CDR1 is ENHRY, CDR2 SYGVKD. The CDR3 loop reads CAISTTGEETQYF. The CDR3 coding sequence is TGTGCCATCAGTACGACAGGGGAAGAGACCCAGTACTTC.

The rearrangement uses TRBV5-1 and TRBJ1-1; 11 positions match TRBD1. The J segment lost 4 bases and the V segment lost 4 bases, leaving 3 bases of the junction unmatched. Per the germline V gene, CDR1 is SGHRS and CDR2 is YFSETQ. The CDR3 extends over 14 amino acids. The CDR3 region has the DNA TGCGCCAGCAGCCGGGGACAGGGGGTCACTGAAGCTTTCTTT. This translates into CASSRGQGVTEAFF.

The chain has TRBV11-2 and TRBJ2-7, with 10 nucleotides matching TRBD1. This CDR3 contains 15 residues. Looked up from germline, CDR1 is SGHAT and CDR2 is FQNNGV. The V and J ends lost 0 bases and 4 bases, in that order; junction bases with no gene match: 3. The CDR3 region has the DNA TGTGCCAGCAGCTTAGACCGGACAGGGGGTTACGAGCAGTACTTC. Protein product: CASSLDRTGGYEQYF.

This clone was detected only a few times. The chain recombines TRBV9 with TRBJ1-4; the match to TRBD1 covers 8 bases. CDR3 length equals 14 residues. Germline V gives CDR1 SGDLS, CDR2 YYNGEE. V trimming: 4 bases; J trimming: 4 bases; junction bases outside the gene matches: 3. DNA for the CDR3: TGTGCCAGCAGCCTCAGGGGGCTTAATGAAAAACTGTTTTTT. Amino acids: CASSLRGLNEKLFF.

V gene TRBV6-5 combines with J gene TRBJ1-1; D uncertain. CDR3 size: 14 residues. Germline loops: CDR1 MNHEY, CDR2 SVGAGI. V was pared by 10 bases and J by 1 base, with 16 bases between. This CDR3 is CATQNAGPNTEAFF. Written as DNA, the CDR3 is TGTGCCACCCAAAACGCGGGTCCGAACACTGAAGCTTTCTTT.

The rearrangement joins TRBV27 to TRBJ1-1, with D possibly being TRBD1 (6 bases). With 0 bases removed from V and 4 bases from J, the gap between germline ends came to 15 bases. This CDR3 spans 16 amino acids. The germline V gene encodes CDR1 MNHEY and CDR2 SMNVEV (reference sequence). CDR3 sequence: CASSLSMGARGTEAFF. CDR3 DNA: TGTGCCAGCAGTTTATCGATGGGGGCGCGAGGCACTGAAGCTTTCTTT.

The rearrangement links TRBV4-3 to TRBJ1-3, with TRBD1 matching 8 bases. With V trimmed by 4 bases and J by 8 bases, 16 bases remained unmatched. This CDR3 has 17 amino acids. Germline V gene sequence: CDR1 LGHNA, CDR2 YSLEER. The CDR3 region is CASSPDGTETGGYTIYF. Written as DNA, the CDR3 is TGCGCCAGCAGCCCGGACGGGACAGAAACAGGGGGGTACACCATATATTTT.

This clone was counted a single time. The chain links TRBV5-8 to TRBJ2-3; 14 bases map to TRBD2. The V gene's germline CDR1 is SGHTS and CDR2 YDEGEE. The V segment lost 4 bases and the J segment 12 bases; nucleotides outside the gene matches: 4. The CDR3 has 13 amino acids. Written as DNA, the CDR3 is TGTGCCAGCAGCGAGACTAGCGGGGGGGCCCAGTATTTT. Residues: CASSETSGGAQYF. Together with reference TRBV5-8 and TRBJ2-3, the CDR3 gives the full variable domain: EAGVTQSPTHLIKTRGQQATLRCSPISGHTSVYWYQQALGLGLQFLLWYDEGEERNRGNFPPRFSGRQFPNYSSELNVNALELEDSALYLCASSETSGGAQYFGPGTRLTVL.

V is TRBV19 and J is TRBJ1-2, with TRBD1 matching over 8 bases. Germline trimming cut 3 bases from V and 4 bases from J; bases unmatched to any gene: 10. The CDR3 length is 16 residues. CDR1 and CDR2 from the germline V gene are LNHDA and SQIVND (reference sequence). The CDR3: CASSIPGQGFGYGYTF. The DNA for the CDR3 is TGTGCCAGTAGTATTCCCGGACAGGGATTCGGCTATGGCTACACCTTC.

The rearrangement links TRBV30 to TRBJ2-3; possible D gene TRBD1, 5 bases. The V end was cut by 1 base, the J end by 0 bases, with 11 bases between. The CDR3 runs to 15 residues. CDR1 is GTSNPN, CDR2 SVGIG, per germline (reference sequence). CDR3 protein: CAWSGGRASTDTQYF. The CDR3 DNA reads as TGTGCCTGGAGTGGAGGCAGGGCAAGCACAGATACGCAGTATTTT.

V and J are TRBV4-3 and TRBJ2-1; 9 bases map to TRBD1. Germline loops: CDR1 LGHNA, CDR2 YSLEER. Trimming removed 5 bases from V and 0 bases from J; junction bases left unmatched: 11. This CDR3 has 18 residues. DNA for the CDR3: TGCGCCAGCAGCTCAAGGGGGACAGGGAAGACCTCCTACAATGAGCAGTTCTTC. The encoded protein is CASSSRGTGKTSYNEQFF.

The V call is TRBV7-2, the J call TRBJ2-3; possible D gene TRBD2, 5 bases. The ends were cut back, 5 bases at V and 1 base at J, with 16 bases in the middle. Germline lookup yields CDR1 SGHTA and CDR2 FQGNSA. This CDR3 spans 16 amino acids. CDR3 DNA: TGTGCCAGCAGCGGAACGGACTTTTGGGGCACAGATACGCAGTATTTT. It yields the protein CASSGTDFWGTDTQYF.

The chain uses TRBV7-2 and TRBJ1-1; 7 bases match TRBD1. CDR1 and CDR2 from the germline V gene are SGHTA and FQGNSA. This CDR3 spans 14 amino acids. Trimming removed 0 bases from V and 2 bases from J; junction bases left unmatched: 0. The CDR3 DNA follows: TGTGCCAGCAGCTTAGCAGGGGGCAACACTGAAGCTTTCTTT. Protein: CASSLAGGNTEAFF.

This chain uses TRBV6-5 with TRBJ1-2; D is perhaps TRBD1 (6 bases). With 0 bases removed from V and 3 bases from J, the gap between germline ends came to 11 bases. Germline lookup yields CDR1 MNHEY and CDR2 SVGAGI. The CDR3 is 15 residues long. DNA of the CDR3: TGTGCCAGCAGTTACTCAATTGGGGGCGACTATGGCTACACCTTC. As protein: CASSYSIGGDYGYTF.

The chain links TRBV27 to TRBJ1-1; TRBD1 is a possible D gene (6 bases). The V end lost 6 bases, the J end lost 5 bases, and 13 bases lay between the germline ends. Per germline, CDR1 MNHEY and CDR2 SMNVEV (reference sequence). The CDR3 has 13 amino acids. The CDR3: CASSPRGRTEAFF. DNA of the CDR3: TGTGCCAGCAGCCCCAGGGGACGTACTGAAGCTTTCTTT.

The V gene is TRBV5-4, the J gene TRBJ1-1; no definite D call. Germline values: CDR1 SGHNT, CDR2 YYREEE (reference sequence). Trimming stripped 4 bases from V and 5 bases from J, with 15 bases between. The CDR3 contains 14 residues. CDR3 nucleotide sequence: TGTGCCAGCAGCCAGACCCGGGTTAATACTGAAGCTTTCTTT. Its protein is CASSQTRVNTEAFF.

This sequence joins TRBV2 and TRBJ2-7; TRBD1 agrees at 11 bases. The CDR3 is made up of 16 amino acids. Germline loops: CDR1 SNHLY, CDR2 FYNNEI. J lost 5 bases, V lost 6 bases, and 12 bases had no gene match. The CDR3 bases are TGTGCCAGCAGGTACAACGCGGGACAGGGGGATAACGAGCAGTACTTC. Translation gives CASRYNAGQGDNEQYF.

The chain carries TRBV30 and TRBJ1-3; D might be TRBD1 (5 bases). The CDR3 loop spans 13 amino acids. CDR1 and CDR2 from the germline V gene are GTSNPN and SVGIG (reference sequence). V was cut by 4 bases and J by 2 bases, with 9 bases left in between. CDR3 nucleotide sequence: TGTGCCTGGAAACAGGTTCCTGGAAACACCATATATTTT. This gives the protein CAWKQVPGNTIYF.

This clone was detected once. CDR3 bases: TGCGCCAGCAGCCAAGACAGGTTTGGTAACACTGAAGCTTTCTTT. The encoded protein is CASSQDRFGNTEAFF. The J gene is TRBJ1-1, the V gene TRBV4-1; no clear D gene. The germline V gene encodes CDR1 MGHRA and CDR2 YSYEKL. This CDR3 is built from 15 residues. With 0 bases removed from V and 2 bases from J, the gap between germline ends came to 10 bases.

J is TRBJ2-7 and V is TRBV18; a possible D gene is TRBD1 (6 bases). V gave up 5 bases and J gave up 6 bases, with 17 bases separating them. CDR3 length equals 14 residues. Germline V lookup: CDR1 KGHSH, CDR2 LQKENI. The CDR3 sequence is CASSVQGVLGEQYF. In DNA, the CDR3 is TGTGCCAGCTCAGTACAGGGTGTCTTAGGCGAGCAGTACTTC.